These T cell receptor beta chains were read from a single sample in a study of blood T cell repertoires in COVID-19. Here immunoSEQ multiplex PCR was the method, and the copy in TCRdb shows in-frame clones only, minus some. This table holds 150,000 to 200,000 clones, around 86% found once. What was sequenced was PBMCs or T cells enriched from blood (not recorded which). The receptors originated from a woman in her twenties or thirties who had recovered from COVID-19. Both conserved end residues are part of each CDR3. A D gene is named only where the DNA matches it firmly. Clone size is given for some rows only: seen once, a few or many times, or a class if the clone is expanded.

TRBV7-9	-	once	TRBJ2-7	CASTAVVDYEQYF	TGTGCCAGCACGGCGGTAGTGGACTACGAGCAGTACTTC
TRBV28	-	-	TRBJ2-7	CASRPVITARRTYEQYF	TGTGCCAGCAGACCAGTCATTACTGCCAGGCGAACCTACGAGCAGTACTTC
TRBV7-2	-	-	TRBJ2-1	CASTIRGLSSYNEQFF	TGTGCCAGCACCATAAGGGGGTTAAGCTCCTACAATGAGCAGTTCTTC
TRBV6-5	TRBD2	-	TRBJ2-7	CASSYGTSGISYEQYF	TGTGCCAGCAGTTACGGGACTAGCGGGATATCCTACGAGCAGTACTTC
TRBV19	TRBD2	once	TRBJ2-1	CASSIGASGRFRNEQFF	TGTGCCAGTAGTATAGGAGCTAGCGGGAGGTTCCGCAATGAGCAGTTCTTC
TRBV5-1	TRBD1	-	TRBJ2-7	CASSSTGTGGYEQYF	TGCGCCAGCAGCTCAACCGGGACAGGGGGGTACGAGCAGTACTTC
TRBV29-1	-	-	TRBJ1-5	CSVEGVGGEGNQPQHF	TGCAGCGTTGAGGGTGTAGGCGGTGAGGGAAATCAGCCCCAGCATTTT
TRBV12-3/TRBV12-4	TRBD1	-	TRBJ1-1	CASSQQGTEAFF	TGTGCCAGCAGTCAACAGGGGACTGAAGCTTTCTTT
TRBV5-4	-	few	TRBJ1-4	CASSLTRGEKLFF	TGTGCCAGCAGTCTTACAAGAGGAGAAAAACTGTTTTTT
TRBV7-9	-	-	TRBJ1-1	CASSPTQTGPLNTEAFF	TGTGCCAGCAGCCCAACTCAAACAGGGCCCTTGAACACTGAAGCTTTCTTT
TRBV28	TRBD2	-	TRBJ2-3	CASSPSGLAGVGTQYF	TGTGCCAGCAGTCCCTCCGGACTAGCGGGAGTCGGTACGCAGTATTTT
TRBV7-6	-	-	TRBJ2-2	CASSPGQGGGTGELFF	TGTGCCAGCAGCCCCGGACAGGGAGGGGGCACCGGGGAGCTGTTTTTT
TRBV6-1	-	-	TRBJ2-1	CASSEISTGRNEQFF	TGTGCCAGCAGTGAAATCAGTACGGGTCGCAATGAGCAGTTCTTC
TRBV11-2	-	-	TRBJ2-1	CASSLTGYEQFF	TGTGCCAGCAGCTTAACAGGGTATGAGCAGTTCTTC
TRBV20-1	-	-	TRBJ2-3	CSASGTDTQYF	TGCAGTGCTAGCGGCACAGATACGCAGTATTTT
TRBV6-1	-	-	TRBJ1-1	CASSESGVGKAFF	TGTGCCAGCAGTGAATCAGGGGTAGGGAAAGCTTTCTTT
TRBV5-1	-	-	TRBJ1-1	CASSLGRADTEAFF	TGCGCCAGCAGCTTGGGCAGGGCGGACACTGAAGCTTTCTTT
TRBV18	-	-	TRBJ2-2	CASSPGALNTGELFF	TGTGCCAGCTCACCAGGGGCTTTGAACACCGGGGAGCTGTTTTTT
TRBV5-4	-	-	TRBJ1-2	CASSLGQRRDYGYTF	TGTGCCAGCAGCTTGGGACAGAGAAGGGACTATGGCTACACCTTC
TRBV7-2	TRBD2	-	TRBJ2-7	CASSLTSGPVYEQYF	TGTGCCAGCAGCTTAACTAGCGGACCCGTTTACGAGCAGTACTTC
TRBV5-6	-	-	TRBJ2-7	CASSLRQGLRYEQYF	TGTGCCAGCAGCTTGAGGCAGGGACTTCGCTACGAGCAGTACTTC
TRBV10-3	-	once	TRBJ1-1	CAISEYGGMNTEAFF	TGTGCCATCAGTGAATATGGGGGCATGAACACTGAAGCTTTCTTT
TRBV7-8	-	-	TRBJ2-7	CASSLTLAEGHEQYF	TGTGCCAGCAGCCTCACATTAGCGGAGGGGCACGAGCAGTACTTC
TRBV7-9	TRBD1	-	TRBJ1-6	CASSERTGGESPLHF	TGTGCCAGCAGTGAAAGGACAGGTGGGGAATCACCCCTCCACTTT
TRBV30	TRBD2	few	TRBJ2-1	CAWSVLAGVGNEQFF	TGTGCCTGGAGTGTATTGGCGGGAGTGGGCAATGAGCAGTTCTTC
TRBV5-1	TRBD2	once	TRBJ2-1	CASSLIGTSGPNEQFF	TGCGCCAGCAGCTTAATAGGGACTAGCGGGCCAAATGAGCAGTTCTTC
TRBV7-8	-	-	TRBJ1-5	CASSLTGLGGSNQPQHF	TGTGCCAGCAGCTTAACAGGGCTGGGTGGCAGCAATCAGCCCCAGCATTTT
TRBV3-1/TRBV3-2	-	-	TRBJ1-6	CASSPYNSPLHF	TGTGCCAGCAGCCCATATAATTCACCCCTCCACTTT
TRBV19	-	-	TRBJ1-4	CASSIRSQNEKLFF	TGTGCCAGTAGTATAAGGAGCCAGAATGAAAAACTGTTTTTT
TRBV19	TRBD1	-	TRBJ1-5	CASSTHRTGANQPQHF	TGTGCCAGTAGTACCCACCGGACAGGGGCCAATCAGCCCCAGCATTTT
TRBV19	-	-	TRBJ2-2	CASSTGLTGELFF	TGTGCCAGTAGTACAGGCCTCACCGGGGAGCTGTTTTTT
TRBV5-4	TRBD2	-	TRBJ2-3	CASGREGTDTQYF	TGTGCCAGCGGGAGGGAAGGCACAGATACGCAGTATTTT
TRBV19	TRBD2	-	TRBJ2-3	CATRRDGGATDTQYF	TGTGCCACCCGCCGTGACGGGGGGGCCACAGATACGCAGTATTTT
TRBV9	-	-	TRBJ2-3	CASSVAGREGTDTQYF	TGTGCCAGCAGCGTAGCTGGCAGGGAGGGCACAGATACGCAGTATTTT
TRBV7-9	-	-	TRBJ2-3	CASSLTELSSLGF	TGTGCCAGCAGCTTAACGGAATTAAGTTCCCTAGGTTTT
TRBV6-1	-	-	TRBJ1-1	CASCLGERAFF	TGTGCCAGCTGCCTTGGGGAGCGGGCTTTCTTT
TRBV25-1	TRBD1	-	TRBJ2-3	CASRPPGQGAGGSDTQYF	TGTGCCAGCAGGCCCCCGGGACAGGGGGCTGGCGGCTCAGATACGCAGTATTTT
TRBV30	TRBD2	-	TRBJ2-3	CAWKIAGVGDTQYF	TGTGCCTGGAAAATAGCGGGAGTTGGAGATACGCAGTATTTT
TRBV2	TRBD1	-	TRBJ1-3	CASSDSGTGAGNTIYF	TGTGCCAGCAGTGACTCCGGGACAGGGGCTGGAAACACCATATATTTT
TRBV6-5	TRBD1	-	TRBJ1-1	CASNRGQGHTEAFF	TGTGCCAGCAATCGGGGACAGGGACACACTGAAGCTTTCTTT
TRBV2	-	-	TRBJ2-2	CASLQTGELFF	TGTGCCAGCCTTCAGACCGGGGAGCTGTTTTTT
TRBV28	TRBD2	once	TRBJ2-1	CASSTSGRRIDEQFF	TGTGCCAGCAGTACTAGCGGGAGGAGGATCGATGAGCAGTTCTTC
TRBV29-1	-	once	TRBJ2-3	CSVAQGFSTDTQYF	TGCAGCGTTGCCCAGGGATTCAGCACAGATACGCAGTATTTT
TRBV3-1/TRBV3-2	TRBD1	-	TRBJ1-2	CASGLQGDYGYTF	TGTGCCAGCGGATTACAGGGGGACTATGGCTACACCTTC
TRBV27	TRBD1	-	TRBJ2-5	CASSLSSTGQETQYF	TGTGCCAGCAGTTTATCCTCGACAGGGCAAGAGACCCAGTACTTC
TRBV6-4	-	-	TRBJ2-3	CASSDQGGADTQYF	TGTGCCAGCAGTGACCAAGGAGGGGCAGATACGCAGTATTTT
TRBV28	-	few	TRBJ1-5	CASRWGSGGQPQHF	TGTGCCAGCCGCTGGGGCAGCGGGGGTCAGCCCCAGCATTTT
TRBV10-2	TRBD2	-	TRBJ2-1	CASRRVWRESYNEQFF	TGCGCCAGCAGGAGGGTCTGGCGGGAGTCCTACAATGAGCAGTTCTTC
TRBV27	TRBD1	many	TRBJ2-7	CASRETGYDFSYEQYF	TGTGCCAGCAGAGAGACAGGGTATGATTTCAGCTACGAGCAGTACTTC
TRBV7-2	TRBD1	once	TRBJ1-2	CASSQDRGYGYTF	TGTGCCAGCAGCCAAGACAGGGGCTATGGCTACACCTTC
TRBV7-8	TRBD1	-	TRBJ2-5	CASSATGGQETQYF	TGTGCCAGCAGCGCAACAGGGGGCCAAGAGACCCAGTACTTC
TRBV7-8	-	-	TRBJ2-4	CASSLGVRSGPIAKNIQYF	TGTGCCAGCAGCTTAGGAGTTCGTAGCGGACCGATAGCCAAAAACATTCAGTACTTC
TRBV11-3	TRBD2	once	TRBJ2-1	CASSLVLAGYNEQFF	TGTGCCAGCAGCTTAGTCCTAGCGGGTTACAATGAGCAGTTCTTC
TRBV7-8	TRBD1	-	TRBJ2-5	CASSLVGTGDSRVTQYF	TGTGCCAGCAGCTTAGTAGGGACAGGGGACAGCAGGGTGACCCAGTACTTC
TRBV11-2	-	-	TRBJ2-2	CASSLVVAGELFF	TGTGCCAGCAGCTTAGTGGTAGCCGGGGAGCTGTTTTTT
TRBV24-1	TRBD2	-	TRBJ2-1	CATSVAGGPGVEQFF	TGTGCCACCAGTGTAGCGGGAGGGCCTGGCGTTGAGCAGTTCTTC
TRBV3-1/TRBV3-2	-	few	TRBJ1-1	CASSPGRVQGNTEAFF	TGTGCCAGCAGCCCGGGTCGCGTACAGGGGAACACTGAAGCTTTCTTT